This T cell receptor beta chain derives from a study of T-cell reconstitution after alpha-beta-depleted transplantation in children. CDR3 length: 12 amino acids. Germline CDR1 reads SGHVS; CDR2 reads FQNEAQ. Trimming left V 4 bases short and J 10 bases short, with 14 bases between. Construction of the TCRbeta library involved unique molecular identifiers. TCRdb itself ran the PCR reads through MiXCR, one entry per CDR3 protein. The sample yields about 70,000 distinct CDR3 sequences, approximately 11% seen once. V usage is TRBV7-8 and J usage is TRBJ2-7, with D possibly being TRBD2 (5 bases). The sequencing used PBMCs, collected before TCRalphabeta/CD19-depleted stem cell transplant. The sequence was obtained from a boy aged 5-17 years with acute myeloid leukemia, due to receive a stem cell transplant. The CDR3 DNA follows: TGTGCCAGCAGCTCCCTCGACTACACACAGTACTTC. It encodes CASSSLDYTQYF.